This T cell receptor beta chain was recorded in a study of cytomegalovirus exposure and HLA in healthy donors. On the study more broadly: Of roughly 360 genotyped donors, roughly 81% grouped in the Caucasian-associated ancestry cluster.

There are 14 residues in the CDR3. Per the germline V gene, CDR1 is SGHVS and CDR2 is FQNEAQ. Trimming took 8 bases from V and 3 from J, leaving 17 bases between them. On this clone itself: The same CDR3 also results from other DNA sequences found in this sample.

60 Vbeta and 13 Jbeta primers were used in PCR. Only in-frame clones appear in the TCRdb table, and some are missing; sequencing was by immunoSEQ multiplex PCR. The profile shows 55,000 to 65,000 clones, roughly 83% of them singletons. The V call is TRBV7-8, the J call TRBJ2-7, with D perhaps matching TRBD1 (5 bases). The TCR was taken from a human donor in good health. Material for sequencing was PBMCs. The CDR3 loop reads CASGPEVRGYEQYF. The CDR3 DNA is TGTGCCAGCGGCCCAGAGGTAAGGGGCTACGAGCAGTACTTC.